This T cell receptor beta chain was found in a study of T-cell memory formation after mild COVID-19. In the study overall: TCR clustering was largely donor specific. Whole-study findings and limits: Clones that contracted from day 15 to 85 were balanced CD4/CD8, while later expanders leaned CD4+. CD8+ contracting clones occupied EMRA, while CD4+ ones occupied mainly CM and EM.

With respect to this clonotype: Its matching antigen is unknown.

Constant-segment primers and 5'RACE yielded cDNA libraries for TCR alpha and TCR beta, each carrying sample barcodes and UMIs. TCRdb itself ran the 5' RACE reads through MiXCR, one entry per CDR3 protein. Here the sample spans 190,000 or so distinct CDR3 sequences, about 10% being singletons. This TCR was recovered from a man between 18 and 35 years old who had mild COVID-19 (a few samples of this study predate the infection). Cell type and time point are not known. The sequencing sample was made of PBMCs or a T cell subset sorted from them (not recorded which).

The CDR3, as DNA: TGCGCCAGCAGCCAAGGGGAGGGATTGAACATTCAGTACTTC. Protein sequence: CASSQGEGLNIQYF. The rearrangement uses TRBV4-3 and TRBJ2-4, with TRBD2 matching over 7 bases. V trimming: 1 base; J trimming: 7 bases; junction bases outside the gene matches: 4. The CDR3 runs to 14 residues. CDR1 and CDR2 from the germline V gene are LGHNA and YSLEER.